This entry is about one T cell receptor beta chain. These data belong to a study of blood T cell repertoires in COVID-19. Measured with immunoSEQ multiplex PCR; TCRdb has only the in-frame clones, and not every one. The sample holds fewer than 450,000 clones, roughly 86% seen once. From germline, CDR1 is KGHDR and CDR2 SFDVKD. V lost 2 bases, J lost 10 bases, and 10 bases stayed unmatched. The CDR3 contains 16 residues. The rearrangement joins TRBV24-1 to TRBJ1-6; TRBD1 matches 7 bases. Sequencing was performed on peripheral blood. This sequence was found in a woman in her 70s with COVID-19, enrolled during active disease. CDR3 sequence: CATSDSRQGFGSPLHF. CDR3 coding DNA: TGTGCCACCAGTGATTCGAGACAGGGCTTTGGATCACCCCTCCACTTT.